The TCR beta chain under discussion was sequenced for a study of shared clonotypes between healthy human individuals. Whole-study results and caveats: Unshared clonotypes carried lower generation probabilities than those common to all four donors.

The protocol was immunoSEQ multiplex PCR, while the TCRdb copy is restricted to in-frame clones and leaves out a portion. The sample lists about 2 million clones, less than 95% occurring once. CD45RO-negative cells were positively selected for CCR7, leaving out terminally differentiated effector memory CD45RA+ cells. Trimming at V came to 4 bases and at J to 5 bases, leaving 6 bases not matched to a gene. Germline values: CDR1 SGHRS, CDR2 YFSETQ. This CDR3 spans 16 amino acids. About this clone: Its matching antigen is unknown.

Sequencing was performed on naive CD8+ T cells sorted from blood. This sequence originates from a man younger than 35 in good health. The J gene is TRBJ2-1, the V gene TRBV5-1, with TRBD2 identical over 13 bases. For the CDR3, the DNA is TGCGCCAGCAGCAAGTGGACTAGCGGGAGTGACAATGAGCAGTTCTTC. Translation gives CASSKWTSGSDNEQFF.